One and the same sample provided the 29 T cell receptor beta chains below, sequenced in a study of regulatory T cells in long-lasting Graves disease. Specified time point: newly diagnosed GD, antithyroid drugs for less than 3 months. PBMC-extracted RNA yielded the TCR library. Construction of TCR beta libraries relied on iRepertoire HTBI primers and on Arm-PCR targeting CDR3 regions. One entry per CDR3 protein results from TCRdb running MiXCR on the multiplex PCR reads. The table includes a few hundred thousand distinct CDR3 sequences, over 12% detected once. The sample was also linked to a second study, of T cells in Graves' hyperthyroidism and ophthalmopathy.

The specimen was peripheral blood mononuclear cells (PBMCs), collected at new diagnosis, from a patient treated with antithyroid drugs. These receptors were collected from a woman aged 40 to 49 with Graves disease.

The chain has TRBV28 and TRBJ2-3; TRBD2 might be the D (6 bases). Germline loops: CDR1 MDHEN, CDR2 SYDVKM. V lost 10 bases and J 2 bases, leaving 19 bases between the germline ends. This CDR3 is built from 15 residues. The CDR3 DNA follows: TGTGCCATCCTGCTGGCGGGACCCAACACAGATACGCAGTATTTT. It is translated as CAILLAGPNTDTQYF.

The chain has TRBV20-1 and TRBJ2-4, with TRBD2 matching over 10 bases. Germline CDR1 is DFQATT and CDR2 is SNEGSKA (reference sequence). J gave up 5 bases and V 3 bases, and 4 bases lay outside the gene matches. This CDR3 has 14 amino acids. CDR3 sequence: CSARAGLAENIQYF. The DNA for the CDR3 is TGCAGTGCTAGGGCCGGACTAGCGGAAAACATTCAGTACTTC.

As concerns this clonotype: This may be a read error: a much more frequent sequence differs by one nucleotide. The chain employs TRBV27 and TRBJ2-7; D uncertain. Germline loops: CDR1 MNHEY, CDR2 SMNVEV (reference sequence). This CDR3 has 13 residues. In DNA form, the CDR3 reads TGTGCCAGCGGTTTTAAAACAACCTACGAGCAGTACTTC. This encodes CASGFKTTYEQYF.

V and J are TRBV6-1 and TRBJ1-4; possible D gene TRBD1, 5 bases. Looked up from germline, CDR1 is MNHNS and CDR2 is SASEGT. Trimming took 10 bases from V and 2 from J, leaving 14 bases between them. CDR3 length: 14 amino acids. DNA for the CDR3: TGTGCCACCACCTGGGGGGGGACTAATGAAAAACTGTTTTTT. Encoded protein: CATTWGGTNEKLFF.

This clonotype was counted ten times or more. The chain links TRBV24-1 to TRBJ2-5; D call uncertain. Germline V gene sequence: CDR1 KGHDR, CDR2 SFDVKD. Trimming took off 4 bases at V and 1 base at J, with 9 bases between the two ends. The CDR3 sequence is 14 residues long. The CDR3 region is CATSDPGTQETQYF. The CDR3 nucleotides are TGTGCCACCAGTGACCCCGGCACCCAAGAGACCCAGTACTTC.

This clonotype was observed at least ten times. The gene calls are TRBV6-1 and TRBJ1-3, with D tentatively TRBD1 (6 bases). This CDR3 is built from 15 residues. Germline V gives CDR1 MNHNS, CDR2 SASEGT. V lost 7 bases, J lost 3 bases, and 16 bases lay in between. CDR3 nucleotides: TGTGCCAGCACCCTCGGCAGGGGAGATGGAAACACCATATATTTT. Its translation: CASTLGRGDGNTIYF.

V is TRBV5-5 and J is TRBJ1-4; weak D call: TRBD1 (5 bases). This CDR3 spans 15 amino acids. The germline CDR1 and CDR2 sequences are SGHKS and YYEKEE (reference sequence). The V and J ends lost 4 bases and 8 bases respectively, with 18 bases between them. The CDR3 sequence is CASSPMGREFEKLFF. Here the CDR3 DNA reads TGTGCCAGCAGCCCCATGGGCAGGGAATTCGAAAAACTGTTTTTT. Full variable domain (rest looked up from reference TRBV5-5 and TRBJ1-4): DAGVTQSPTHLIKTRGQQVTLRCSPISGHKSVSWYQQVLGQGPQFIFQYYEKEERGRGNFPDRFSARQFPNYSSELNVNALLLGDSALYLCASSPMGREFEKLFFGSGTQLSVL.

V usage is TRBV7-9 and J usage is TRBJ2-2, with a tentative D call TRBD2 (5 bases). The CDR3 covers 14 residues. V was shortened by 5 bases and J by 7 bases, with 14 bases between the two germline ends. Per the germline V gene, CDR1 is SEHNR and CDR2 is FQNEAQ (reference sequence). CDR3 coding DNA: TGTGCCAGCAGCCCTCGTCCCGCGGGCGGGGAGCTGTTTTTT. This gives the protein CASSPRPAGGELFF.

This clonotype was seen at least ten times. CDR3 DNA sequence: TGTGCCAGCAGTGAGGGCAGGGTGTCTTTGTCGCAAGAGACCCAGTACTTC. Translation gives CASSEGRVSLSQETQYF. The chain links TRBV25-1 to TRBJ2-5, with D maybe TRBD1 (5 bases). Germline lookup yields CDR1 MGHDK and CDR2 SYGVNS. CDR3 length equals 17 residues. V lost 3 bases to trimming and J lost 2 bases, with 19 bases between them.

The chain has TRBV7-9 and TRBJ1-1, with TRBD1 as a possible D gene (6 bases). Germline V lookup: CDR1 SEHNR, CDR2 FQNEAQ (reference sequence). V gave up 7 bases and J gave up 5 bases, with 14 bases separating them. The CDR3 runs 13 residues. CDR3 DNA: TGTGCCAGCAATGGGGGGCAAGGAACTGAAGCTTTCTTT. Translation gives CASNGGQGTEAFF.

This clonotype was picked up a small number of times. J is TRBJ2-7 and V is TRBV9; 11 nucleotides align to TRBD2. CDR3 length equals 15 residues. J was trimmed by 4 bases and V by 0 bases; bases with no gene match: 3. CDR1 SGDLS and CDR2 YYNGEE come from the germline V gene. The CDR3 loop is CASSVGLAGGYEQYF. CDR3 DNA: TGTGCCAGCAGCGTAGGCCTAGCGGGAGGTTACGAGCAGTACTTC.

The chain recombines TRBV19 with TRBJ2-1; perhaps TRBD2 as D (5 bases). The CDR3 is 12 residues long. Germline CDR1 and CDR2: LNHDA and SQIVND (reference sequence). V dropped 7 bases and J dropped 3 bases, with 7 bases sitting between them. The CDR3 reads CASNGNYNEQFF. The CDR3, as DNA: TGTGCCAGTAACGGGAACTACAATGAGCAGTTCTTC.

The chain has TRBV14 and TRBJ2-1; 11 bases are shared with TRBD2. Per germline, CDR1 SGHDN and CDR2 FVKESK. The CDR3 consists of 14 residues. The V segment lost 3 bases and the J segment 9 bases; nucleotides outside the gene matches: 4. DNA of the CDR3: TGTGCCAGCAGCCAGTTACTAGCGGGAGCTGAGCAGTTCTTC. It yields the protein CASSQLLAGAEQFF.

This clonotype was picked up a small number of times. The gene calls are TRBV20-1 and TRBJ1-3, with D hard to call. The ends were cut back, 0 bases at V and 0 bases at J, with 12 bases in the middle. Per the germline V gene, CDR1 is DFQATT and CDR2 is SNEGSKA (reference sequence). The CDR3 is 16 residues long. The CDR3 region is CSARDSGRTSGNTIYF. CDR3 bases: TGCAGTGCTAGAGATTCGGGAAGAACCTCTGGAAACACCATATATTTT.

This clonotype has at least ten counts. The J gene is TRBJ2-3, the V gene TRBV6-2 or TRBV6-3; D uncertain. V was trimmed by 5 bases and J by 8 bases, leaving 8 bases between them. CDR1 is MNHEY, CDR2 SVGEGT, per germline. The CDR3 length is 11 residues. In DNA, the CDR3 is TGTGCCAGCAGTGATTCGGGTACGCAGTATTTT. This sequence encodes CASSDSGTQYF.

This clonotype was counted between two and nine times. The rearrangement joins TRBV27 to TRBJ2-6; the D call may be TRBD1 or TRBD2 (6 bases each). The CDR3 contains 17 residues. Deletions cut 1 base from V and 4 bases from J, with 14 bases between. Germline V lookup: CDR1 MNHEY, CDR2 SMNVEV (reference sequence). In DNA, the CDR3 is TGTGCCAGCAGTTTATTCGGTCGGGGGCGAGGGGCCAACGTCCTGACTTTC. It yields the protein CASSLFGRGRGANVLTF.

The chain couples TRBV4-2 to TRBJ2-2, with 13 bases fitting TRBD2. From germline, CDR1 is LGHNA and CDR2 YNFKEQ. The CDR3 totals 17 residues. V lost 0 bases, J lost 4 bases, and 2 bases stayed unmatched. CDR3: CASSQELAGGSTGELFF. CDR3 nucleotides: TGTGCCAGCAGCCAAGAACTAGCGGGAGGGTCCACCGGGGAGCTGTTTTTT.

This clonotype was observed at least ten times. This chain connects TRBV4-1 to TRBJ2-1; the D gene is possibly TRBD2 (5 bases). Trimming shortened V by 4 bases and J by 8 bases, and 12 bases separated the two germline ends. The CDR3 loop spans 13 amino acids. The germline gives CDR1 MGHRA, CDR2 YSYEKL. CDR3 sequence reads: CASSLLLRDEQFF. The CDR3 DNA reads TGCGCCAGCAGCCTTTTATTGCGGGATGAGCAGTTCTTC.

This clonotype was observed a handful of times. V is TRBV28 and J is TRBJ2-7; 9 bases agree with TRBD2. CDR1 and CDR2 (germline): MDHEN, SYDVKM. The CDR3 spans 12 residues. With 6 bases clipped from V and 12 bases from J, the junction kept 9 bases outside the gene matches. CDR3 coding DNA: TGTGCCAGCAGCGACCTTAGCGGGAGACTGTACTTC. Translation gives CASSDLSGRLYF.

The rearrangement joins TRBV7-9 to TRBJ2-2, with D maybe TRBD1 (5 bases). CDR1 and CDR2 (germline): SEHNR, FQNEAQ (reference sequence). The CDR3 is 15 amino acids. V lost 5 bases to trimming and J lost 4 bases, with 14 bases between them. CDR3 in DNA: TGTGCCAGCAGCCGAGTTACAGGCGTCACCGGGGAGCTGTTTTTT. Protein product: CASSRVTGVTGELFF.

This clonotype was detected only a few times. Compared with germline, one end of the junction differs, possibly owing to a read error. The chain has TRBV5-6 and TRBJ1-6, with D possibly matching TRBD1 (5 bases). Germline V lookup: CDR1 SGHDT, CDR2 YYEEEE. The CDR3 runs 14 residues. The CDR3 loop reads CASSLGQGGSLLHF. As DNA, the CDR3 is TGTGCCAGCAGCCTGGGGCAGGGTGGTTCACTCCTCCACTTT.

This clonotype occurred many times. V and J are TRBV7-9 and TRBJ1-5, with TRBD1 matching over 9 bases. The length of the CDR3 is 17 residues. Germline V gene sequence: CDR1 SEHNR, CDR2 FQNEAQ (reference sequence). The J segment lost 7 bases and the V segment lost 1 base, leaving 11 bases of the junction unmatched. The CDR3 nucleotides are TGTGCCAGCAGCTTAGGTGGACAGGGGTCACCGAGCCAGCCCCAGCATTTT. Protein sequence: CASSLGGQGSPSQPQHF.

A few counts support this clonotype. The chain joins TRBV5-4 to TRBJ2-2; D may be TRBD1 or TRBD2 (5 bases each). Trimming cost V 6 bases and J 4 bases, with 16 bases left between them. The CDR3 has 15 residues. From germline, CDR1 is SGHNT and CDR2 YYREEE (reference sequence). CDR3 bases: TGTGCCAGCAAGTGGCGTGGGGGAAGCACCGGGGAGCTGTTTTTT. Its translation is CASKWRGGSTGELFF.

The table lists this clonotype with many counts. This sequence joins TRBV28 and TRBJ2-5; possibly TRBD1 for D (5 bases). With 7 bases removed from V and 4 bases from J, the gap between germline ends came to 13 bases. Germline V gives CDR1 MDHEN, CDR2 SYDVKM. The CDR3 is made up of 13 amino acids. CDR3 residues: CASIPGSGETQYF. DNA of the CDR3: TGTGCCAGCATTCCAGGGTCGGGAGAGACCCAGTACTTC.

In this sample, this clonotype turned up a few times. The rearrangement links TRBV19 to TRBJ2-6; D is unresolved. The V end lost 3 bases, the J end lost 5 bases, and 8 bases lay between the germline ends. The CDR3 contains 14 residues. Germline values: CDR1 LNHDA, CDR2 SQIVND (reference sequence). As DNA, the CDR3 is TGTGCCAGTAGTATCGACCGCTGGGCCAACGTCCTGACTTTC. Protein product: CASSIDRWANVLTF.

Turning to this clonotype: A read error may explain this, as a much larger clone is one base away. This chain joins TRBV7-6 and TRBJ1-5, with D tentatively TRBD1 (6 bases). Germline values: CDR1 SGHVS, CDR2 FNYEAQ. The CDR3 has 18 amino acids. CDR3 coding DNA: TGTGCCGGCAGCCCCCAACCGGGACAATTTTATAGCAATCAGCCCCAGCATTTT. Encoded protein: CAGSPQPGQFYSNQPQHF.

The chain uses TRBV6-5 and TRBJ2-2; D is uncertain. The germline V gene encodes CDR1 MNHEY and CDR2 SVGAGI. V gave up 0 bases and J gave up 8 bases, with 7 bases separating them. The CDR3 loop spans 13 amino acids. CDR3 in DNA: TGTGCCAGCAGTTACTCGAGGATGGGGGAGCTGTTTTTT. It translates to CASSYSRMGELFF.

Concerning this clonotype: This may arise from a read error, as a much more abundant clone is one base away. CDR3 nucleotide sequence: TGCAGTGCTGCCACAGGGGCGGGGGAGCACTACTTC. Protein: CSAATGAGEHYF. V gene TRBV20-1 combines with J gene TRBJ2-7; D may match TRBD1 or TRBD2 (7 bases each). Germline CDR1 DFQATT, CDR2 SNEGSKA (reference sequence). The CDR3 runs to 12 residues.

The chain combines TRBV12-3 or TRBV12-4 with TRBJ2-7, with D possibly TRBD1 on 6 matching bases. Trimming left V 3 bases short and J 4 bases short, with 16 bases between. The CDR3 sequence is 15 residues long. CDR3 loop: CASSFMGAVRYEQYF. The CDR3 nucleotides read TGTGCCAGCAGTTTCATGGGGGCAGTACGGTACGAGCAGTACTTC.